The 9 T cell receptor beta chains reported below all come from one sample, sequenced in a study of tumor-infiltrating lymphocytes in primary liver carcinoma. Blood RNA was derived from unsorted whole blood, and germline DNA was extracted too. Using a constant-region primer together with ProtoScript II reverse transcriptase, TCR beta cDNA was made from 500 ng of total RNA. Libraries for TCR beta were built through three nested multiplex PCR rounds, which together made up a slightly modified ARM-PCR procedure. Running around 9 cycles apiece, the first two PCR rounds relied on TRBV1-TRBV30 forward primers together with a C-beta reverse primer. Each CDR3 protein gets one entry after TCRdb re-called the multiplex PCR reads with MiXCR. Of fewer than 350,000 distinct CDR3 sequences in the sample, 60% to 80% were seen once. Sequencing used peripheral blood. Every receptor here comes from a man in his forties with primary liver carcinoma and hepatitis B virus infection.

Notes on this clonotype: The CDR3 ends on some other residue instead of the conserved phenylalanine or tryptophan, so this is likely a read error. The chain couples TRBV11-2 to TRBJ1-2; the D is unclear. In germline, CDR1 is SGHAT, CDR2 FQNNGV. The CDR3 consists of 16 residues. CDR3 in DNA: TGTGCAAGCAGCCCCGACACCGGGCGGTGGATTAGAAGCTACACCTCC. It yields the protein CASSPDTGRWIRSYTS.

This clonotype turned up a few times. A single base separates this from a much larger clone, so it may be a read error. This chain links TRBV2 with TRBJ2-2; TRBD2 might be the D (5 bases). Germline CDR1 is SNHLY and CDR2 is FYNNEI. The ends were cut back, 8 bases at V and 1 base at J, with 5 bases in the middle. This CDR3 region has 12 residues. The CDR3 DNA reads TGTGCCAGCGGACTGAACACCGGGGAGCTGTTTTTT. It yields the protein CASGLNTGELFF.

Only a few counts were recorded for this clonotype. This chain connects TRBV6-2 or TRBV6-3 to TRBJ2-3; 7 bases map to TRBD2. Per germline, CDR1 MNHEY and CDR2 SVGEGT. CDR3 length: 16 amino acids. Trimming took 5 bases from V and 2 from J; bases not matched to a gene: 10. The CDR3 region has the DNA TGTGCCAGCAGTACCGGGGGGTCCCCCCTCACAGATACGCAGTATTTT. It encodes CASSTGGSPLTDTQYF.

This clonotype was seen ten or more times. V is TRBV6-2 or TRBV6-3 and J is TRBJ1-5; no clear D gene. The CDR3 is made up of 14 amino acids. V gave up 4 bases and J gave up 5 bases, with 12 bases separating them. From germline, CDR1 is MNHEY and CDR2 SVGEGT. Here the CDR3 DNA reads TGTGCCAGCAGTTGGCGAGGGAGGCATCAGCCCCAGCATTTT. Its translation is CASSWRGRHQPQHF.

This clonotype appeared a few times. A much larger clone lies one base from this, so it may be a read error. In nucleotides, the CDR3 is TGTGCCAGCAGTTACTCCGACGGAAGATACTATGGCTACACCTTC. Residues: CASSYSDGRYYGYTF. The genes are TRBV6-2 or TRBV6-3 and TRBJ1-2; D is unresolved. The germline V and J ends were trimmed by 0 bases and 3 bases, with 11 bases remaining between them. The V gene's germline CDR1 is MNHEY and CDR2 SVGEGT. This CDR3 is built from 15 residues.

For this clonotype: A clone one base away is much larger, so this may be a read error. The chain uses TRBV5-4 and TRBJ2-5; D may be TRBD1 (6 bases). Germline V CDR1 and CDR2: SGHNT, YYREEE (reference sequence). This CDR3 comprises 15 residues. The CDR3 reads CASSSSTGYQEAQYF. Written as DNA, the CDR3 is TGTGCCAGCAGCTCCTCTACAGGGTACCAAGAGGCCCAGTACTTC.

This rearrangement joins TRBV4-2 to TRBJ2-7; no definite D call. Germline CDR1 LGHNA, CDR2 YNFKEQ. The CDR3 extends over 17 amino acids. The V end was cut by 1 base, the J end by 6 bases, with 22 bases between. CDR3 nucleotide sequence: TGTGCCAGCAGCCAAGCCCCTATTTCCCACACCCCCTTCGAGCAGTACTTC. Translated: CASSQAPISHTPFEQYF.

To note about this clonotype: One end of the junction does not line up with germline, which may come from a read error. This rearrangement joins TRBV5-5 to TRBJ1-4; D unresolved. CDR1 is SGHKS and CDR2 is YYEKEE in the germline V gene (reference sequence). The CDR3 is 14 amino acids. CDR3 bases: TGTGTCAGCAGCTCCACGCGGGCGGGGGAAAAACTGTTTTTT. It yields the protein CVSSSTRAGEKLFF.

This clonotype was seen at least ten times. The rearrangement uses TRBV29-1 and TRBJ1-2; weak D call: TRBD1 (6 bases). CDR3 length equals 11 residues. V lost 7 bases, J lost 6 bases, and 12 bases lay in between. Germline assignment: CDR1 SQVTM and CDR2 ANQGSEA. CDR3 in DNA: TGCAGCGGCATGGGGGGCGATGGCTACACCTTC. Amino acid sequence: CSGMGGDGYTF.